This entry concerns a single TCR beta chain. Its antigen remains unknown. This entry comes from a study of early T cells in non-severe SARS-CoV-2 infection. Study context: Bulk RNA from unsorted whole blood was sequenced; chains were unpaired. Regarding the study as a whole: Comparison of clonotypes with VDJdb favored anti-spike CD8 responses while missing private and CD4 specificities.

Individual cDNA molecules carried attached unique molecular identifiers. One entry per CDR3 protein results from TCRdb running MiXCR on the 5' RACE reads. The data contain 80,000 to 100,000 distinct CDR3 sequences, 8% to 13% of them seen just once; the ten biggest clones take up 4.7%. J lost 10 bases, V lost 2 bases, and 7 bases had no gene match. The germline V gene has CDR1 SGHRS and CDR2 YFSETQ. CDR3 length: 15 residues. The sequencing here drew on whole blood, taken at baseline. The sequence came from an adult who was a healthcare worker with PCR-confirmed SARS-CoV-2 infection or an uninfected control (not recorded which). The chain uses TRBV5-1 and TRBJ1-6; TRBD1 aligns across 9 bases. The CDR3 protein is CASSLGTGTSSPLHF. DNA for the CDR3: TGCGCCAGCAGCTTAGGGACAGGGACGAGCTCACCCCTCCACTTT.